This T cell receptor (beta chain) was sequenced during a study of T cells in narcolepsy. Background on the study: Enrolled donors included narcolepsy type 1 or type 2 patients and healthy controls. Study findings and constraints: Comparing one patient's CSF and blood CD4+ clonotypes highlighted HCRT- and TRIB2-specific autoreactive clonotypes. In some patient and control memory CD4+ samples, autoreactive clones were absent. Blood of same and different patients, but not healthy controls, reportedly held recurring autoreactive clonotypes.

The germline V and J ends were trimmed by 11 bases and 6 bases, with 20 bases remaining between them. The length of the CDR3 is 14 residues. CDR1 and CDR2 (germline): MNHNY, SVGAGI (reference sequence). Assay: immunoSEQ multiplex PCR; the TCRdb copy retains only in-frame clones and omits some. The sample shows tens of thousands of clones, approximately 79% of them seen only once. A word on this clone: What it binds is unknown.

This rearrangement joins TRBV6-6 to TRBJ2-1, with D possibly TRBD2 on 8 matching bases. Material: memory (CD45RA-) CD4+ T cells from blood. This TCR derives from a human donor in good health. CDR3 nucleotides: TGTGCCGTTGGTGGGACTAGGGGGCTCAATGAGCAGTTCTTC. As protein: CAVGGTRGLNEQFF.